A selection of T cell receptor beta chains follows, all from one sample in a study of blood T cell repertoires in COVID-19. Sequencing used immunoSEQ multiplex PCR; TCRdb keeps in-frame clones, though not all of them. The sample includes 300,000 to 350,000 clones, roughly 87% seen only once; the top ten take roughly 2.3%. The sample comprised peripheral blood. Receptors originate from a man aged 18 to 29 with active or convalescent COVID-19. Each CDR3 is given with its conserved first and last residue. D genes are given only for firm matches. The listing skips clone size in some rows; elsewhere it reads once, few, many or a size class.

>-|-|TRBV5-1|TRBJ2-6
TGCGCCAGCAGCCCACAGGGATCTGGGGCCAACGTCCTGACTTTC
CASSPQGSGANVLTF
>-|TRBD1|TRBV19|TRBJ1-4
TGTGCCAGTAGTCTCACGACAGGGCGGGAAAAACTGTTTTTT
CASSLTTGREKLFF
>-|-|TRBV10-2|TRBJ1-5
TGCGCCAGCAGTGTTAGCACACCCAATCAGCCCCAGCATTTT
CASSVSTPNQPQHF
>-|-|TRBV5-1|TRBJ2-7
TGCGCCAGCAGCTTCAATTTACCACCAGCCTACGAGCAGTACTTC
CASSFNLPPAYEQYF
>-|-|TRBV6-5|TRBJ2-3
TGTGCCAGCGCTCCGGGATTTGGGGTCACAGATACGCAGTATTTT
CASAPGFGVTDTQYF
>-|-|TRBV15|TRBJ2-5
TGTGCCACCAGCAGAGATTCCAGGGGAGAGACCCAGTACTTC
CATSRDSRGETQYF
>-|-|TRBV4-1|TRBJ2-2
TGCGCCAGCAGCCACGGTTCAGGGACCGGGGAGCTGTTTTTT
CASSHGSGTGELFF
>-|TRBD1|TRBV23-1|TRBJ2-3
TGCGCCAGCAGTCAATCAGAGACAGGGCCCACAGATACGCAGTATTTT
CASSQSETGPTDTQYF
>-|-|TRBV13|TRBJ1-6
TGTGCCAGCAGCTTAGGCTTTAACAGGGATTCCGCACCCCTCCACTTT
CASSLGFNRDSAPLHF
>once|-|TRBV5-4|TRBJ1-4
TGTGCCAGCAGCCCCGGAGGTTTCAGTCCTAATGAAAAACTGTTTTTT
CASSPGGFSPNEKLFF
>-|-|TRBV5-6|TRBJ2-2
TGTGCCAGCAGCTTGGGGCCAGGACTAAACACCGGGGAGCTGTTTTTT
CASSLGPGLNTGELFF
>-|TRBD1|TRBV18|TRBJ1-5
TGTGCCAGCTCACGATTGACAGGGGGGCATCAGCCCCAGCATTTT
CASSRLTGGHQPQHF
>-|-|TRBV18|TRBJ2-2
TGTGCCAGCTCGTCCCTACAGGGCGCCGGGGAGCTGTTTTTT
CASSSLQGAGELFF
>-|-|TRBV28|TRBJ1-1
TGTGCCAGCGGCAGGGGATCTGAAGCTTTCTTT
CASGRGSEAFF
>-|-|TRBV20-1|TRBJ1-2
TGCAGTGCTAGTGGAGGATATGGCTACACCTTC
CSASGGYGYTF